A single sample is the source of the 14 T cell receptor beta chains below, sequenced in a study of cytomegalovirus exposure and HLA in healthy donors. Primers: 60 Vbeta forward and 13 Jbeta reverse. Sequenced by immunoSEQ multiplex PCR; TCRdb stores in-frame clones only, minus some. The repertoire holds around 170,000 clones, with 80% as singletons. Material: PBMCs. The receptors stem from a girl aged 10 to 17 in good health and CMV-seropositive.

This clone was picked up one time. The chain uses TRBV19 and TRBJ2-1; D may be TRBD2 (6 bases). This CDR3 is built from 14 residues. Between the trimmed V and J ends, which lost 6 bases and 3 bases, there was a span of 12 bases. In germline, CDR1 is LNHDA, CDR2 SQIVND (reference sequence). The CDR3 coding sequence is TGTGCCAGTAGCGGGAGTTGGTTCTACAATGAGCAGTTCTTC. Its protein product is CASSGSWFYNEQFF.

The genes are TRBV7-8 and TRBJ1-2; 8 bases fit TRBD1. The CDR3 totals 17 residues. The germline V gene encodes CDR1 SGHVS and CDR2 FQNEAQ. The junction had 13 bases not matched to a gene; V was cut back by 5 bases and J by 2 bases. CDR3 DNA: TGTGCCAGCAGCCTAAGGTCGCTTGGACAGGGAAACTATGGCTACACCTTC. Residues: CASSLRSLGQGNYGYTF.

This clone was seen only a few times. The V and J genes are TRBV10-3 and TRBJ1-1; D is ambiguous. The length of the CDR3 is 14 residues. V gave up 3 bases and J gave up 5 bases, with 13 bases separating them. CDR1 and CDR2 (germline): ENHRY, SYGVKD. The chain's CDR3 is CAISDSAGGTEAFF. The CDR3 DNA follows: TGTGCCATCAGTGACTCGGCAGGAGGGACTGAAGCTTTCTTT.

This rearrangement joins TRBV4-3 to TRBJ2-3; TRBD2 aligns across 8 bases. The length of the CDR3 is 15 residues. The germline gives CDR1 LGHNA, CDR2 YSLEER. Germline trimming cut 0 bases from V and 6 bases from J; bases unmatched to any gene: 5. DNA for the CDR3: TGCGCCAGCAGCCAAGATAGAGCGGGAGCTGATACGCAGTATTTT. It translates to CASSQDRAGADTQYF.

The chain has TRBV13 and TRBJ2-1; 10 bases fit TRBD2. Per germline, CDR1 PRHDT and CDR2 FYEKMQ (reference sequence). The CDR3 consists of 16 residues. V gave up 5 bases and J gave up 9 bases; unmatched junction bases: 13. The CDR3 nucleotides read TGTGCCAGCAGCCCTGAGCTGGCTAGCGGGAGAGGTGAGCAGTTCTTC. As protein: CASSPELASGRGEQFF.

This clone has just a few counts. For the CDR3, the DNA is TGTGCCAGCTCTGGACTTTCCGGGAACACTGAAGCTTTCTTT. Protein: CASSGLSGNTEAFF. This sequence joins TRBV6-5 and TRBJ1-1; D is unresolved. Deletions cut 8 bases from V and 1 base from J, with 14 bases between. The germline V gene has CDR1 MNHEY and CDR2 SVGAGI. The CDR3 extends over 14 amino acids.

The chain recombines TRBV10-2 with TRBJ1-4; 7 bases line up with TRBD1. The CDR3 contains 15 residues. Germline V gene sequence: CDR1 WSHSY, CDR2 SAAADI. The junction had 8 bases not matched to a gene; V was cut back by 5 bases and J by 5 bases. CDR3 residues: CASSHTGAWNEKLFF. Written as DNA, the CDR3 is TGCGCCAGCAGTCATACAGGGGCATGGAATGAAAAACTGTTTTTT.

The rearrangement joins TRBV6-1 to TRBJ2-5; weak D call: TRBD1 (6 bases). The CDR3 extends over 12 amino acids. Germline loops: CDR1 MNHNS, CDR2 SASEGT. V lost 4 bases and J 6 bases, leaving 9 bases between the germline ends. The CDR3 DNA sequence: TGTGCCAGCAGTGCCGACAGGAAGACCCAGTACTTC. It encodes CASSADRKTQYF.

This chain joins TRBV7-8 and TRBJ1-1, with 10 bases fitting TRBD1. Trimming cost V 7 bases and J 6 bases; bases outside gene matches: 17. The CDR3 extends over 17 amino acids. The germline CDR1 and CDR2 sequences are SGHVS and FQNEAQ. For the CDR3, the DNA is TGTGCCAGCAAGGGGGACAGGGGTGGAAGTCGGACCCCTGAAGCTTTCTTT. It yields the protein CASKGDRGGSRTPEAFF.

The chain is built from TRBV5-4 and TRBJ2-3; 9 positions match TRBD2. J was trimmed by 0 bases and V by 6 bases; bases with no gene match: 17. This CDR3 is built from 19 residues. Germline CDR1 SGHNT, CDR2 YYREEE (reference sequence). This chain's CDR3 is CASIHLAGPSTPSTDTQYF. The CDR3, as DNA: TGTGCCAGCATCCATCTAGCGGGACCAAGTACTCCAAGCACAGATACGCAGTATTTT.

J is TRBJ2-4 and V is TRBV5-4, with D maybe TRBD1 (6 bases). V lost 0 bases and J 6 bases, leaving 10 bases between the germline ends. Per the germline V gene, CDR1 is SGHNT and CDR2 is YYREEE (reference sequence). The CDR3 extends over 14 amino acids. The CDR3 spells CASSLGSRGNIQYF. The DNA for the CDR3 is TGTGCCAGCAGCTTGGGAAGCAGGGGAAACATTCAGTACTTC.

This clone has a handful of counts. CDR3 amino acids: CASSSTSGGPNEQFF. The CDR3 DNA is TGTGCCAGCAGCTCAACTAGCGGGGGCCCCAATGAGCAGTTCTTC. The chain employs TRBV7-3 and TRBJ2-1; 11 bases are a match to TRBD2. Losses at the gene ends were 4 bases for V and 6 bases for J; bases not matched to a gene: 5. The CDR3 covers 15 residues. Germline V gene data show CDR1 as SGHTA and CDR2 as FQGTGA.

V and J are TRBV18 and TRBJ1-1; perhaps TRBD1 as D (6 bases). The CDR3 extends over 14 amino acids. The V end lost 3 bases, the J end lost 4 bases, and 12 bases lay between the germline ends. Germline loops: CDR1 KGHSH, CDR2 LQKENI. The CDR3 is CASSPYEGGTEAFF. CDR3 DNA: TGTGCCAGCTCACCGTACGAAGGGGGCACTGAAGCTTTCTTT.

V gene TRBV27 combines with J gene TRBJ2-7; 7 bases are a match to TRBD2. CDR1 and CDR2 (germline): MNHEY, SMNVEV (reference sequence). CDR3 size: 15 residues. The V gene end was trimmed by 5 bases and the J gene end by 5 bases; junction bases not matched to a gene: 12. For the CDR3, the DNA is TGTGCCAGCAGTCAGACTAGCCCCAGGACCCACGAGCAGTACTTC. Translated, it gives CASSQTSPRTHEQYF.